The clone carrying this T cell receptor beta chain was observed many times. The data were obtained in a study of identical twins. Germline CDR1 SNHLY, CDR2 FYNNEI. This CDR3 is 15 amino acids long. V dropped 7 bases and J dropped 7 bases, with 20 bases sitting between them. From the 5' RACE reads, TCRdb called clonotypes with MiXCR, one entry per CDR3 protein. The top ten clones hold 12% of a sample with about 100,000 distinct CDR3 sequences, 5.9% of them seen once. The V and J genes are TRBV2 and TRBJ1-5; TRBD1 might be the D (6 bases). Material for sequencing was memory T cells sorted from blood. This TCR was recovered from a woman aged 45-60 years in good health. CDR3 in amino acids: CASTRRAGVGQPQHF. In DNA form, the CDR3 reads TGTGCCAGCACCCGAAGGGCAGGGGTCGGACAGCCCCAGCATTTT.